Listed here is a single T cell receptor beta chain. Its antigen is currently unknown. This sample is drawn from a study of T cell responses to AZD1222 COVID-19 vaccine. Study-wide context: Pooling covered second doses at about 4 or about 12 weeks.

Overall study results and limits: When two AZD1222 doses had been given, Spike-specific TCR breadth and depth rose. Mostly white British, mostly female donors; authors suggested clonal diversity may be underestimated. Repertoire sampling was restricted to post-peak T cell response timepoints.

V was cut by 2 bases and J by 0 bases, with 8 bases left in between. The CDR3 extends over 14 amino acids. Germline V lookup: CDR1 SGHRS, CDR2 YFSETQ. Only in-frame clones appear in the TCRdb table, and some are missing; sequencing was by immunoSEQ multiplex PCR. Of about 150,000 clones listed, about 90% are singletons. This specimen consisted of peripheral blood, obtained on day 0 of AZD1222 vaccination. V gene TRBV5-1 combines with J gene TRBJ1-1, with no clear D. The TCR originated in an adult in good health. CDR3 amino acids: CASSFGEVNTEAFF. CDR3 coding DNA: TGCGCCAGCAGCTTCGGGGAGGTGAACACTGAAGCTTTCTTT. Using reference TRBV5-1 and TRBJ1-1 for the parts outside the CDR3, the full variable domain is KAGVTQTPRYLIKTRGQQVTLSCSPISGHRSVSWYQQTPGQGLQFLFEYFSETQRNKGNFPGRFSGRQFSNSRSEMNVSTLELGDSALYLCASSFGEVNTEAFFGQGTRLTVV.